The source of this T cell receptor (beta chain) is a study of chemoradiotherapy in HPV16-positive cancers. As to this clone: The antigen is undetermined.

Samples were taken several times over chemoradiotherapy. Clones were read by immunoSEQ multiplex PCR, and TCRdb kept only the in-frame ones, dropping some. The repertoire holds approximately 9,000 clones, with approximately 70% as singletons. V lost 7 bases, J lost 5 bases, and 7 bases stayed unmatched. The CDR3 length is 13 residues. CDR1 and CDR2 from the germline V gene are SQVTM and ANQGSEA. Overall study findings and caveats: For HPV16-positive patients, expanding HPV-responsive T cells associated with longer recurrence-free survival.

This sequence originates from a human donor with HPV-associated anogenital cancer. The gene calls are TRBV29-1 and TRBJ1-4, with 7 bases matching TRBD1. The sample was tumor tissue, taken from a patient who underwent chemoradiotherapy. CDR3 residues: CSARGQLNEKLFF. The DNA of the CDR3 is TGCAGCGCACGGGGACAGCTGAATGAAAAACTGTTTTTT.